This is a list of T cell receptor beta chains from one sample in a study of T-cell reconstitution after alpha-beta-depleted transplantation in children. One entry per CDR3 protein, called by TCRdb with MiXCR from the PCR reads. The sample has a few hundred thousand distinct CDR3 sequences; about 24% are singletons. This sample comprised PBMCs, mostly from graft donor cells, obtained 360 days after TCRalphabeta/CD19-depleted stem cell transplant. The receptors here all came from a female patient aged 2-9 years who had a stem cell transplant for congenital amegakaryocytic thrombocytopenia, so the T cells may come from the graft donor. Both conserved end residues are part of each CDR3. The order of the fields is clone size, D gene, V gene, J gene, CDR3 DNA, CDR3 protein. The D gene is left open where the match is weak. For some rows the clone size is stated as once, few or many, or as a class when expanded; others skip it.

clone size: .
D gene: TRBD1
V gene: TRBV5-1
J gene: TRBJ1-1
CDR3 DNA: TGCGCCAGCAGCTGGGGGACAGGGGAGACTGAAGCTTTCTTT
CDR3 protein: CASSWGTGETEAFF

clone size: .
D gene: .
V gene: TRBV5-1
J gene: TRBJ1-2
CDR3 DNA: TGCGCCAGCAGGGAGGAGGGGGACTATGGCTACACCTTC
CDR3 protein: CASREEGDYGYTF

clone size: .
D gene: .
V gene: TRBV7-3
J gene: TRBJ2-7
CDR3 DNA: TGTGCCAGCAGCTACAGACCCGGAGGGGAGCAGTACTTC
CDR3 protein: CASSYRPGGEQYF

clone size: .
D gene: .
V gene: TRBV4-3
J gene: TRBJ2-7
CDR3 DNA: TGCGCCAGCAGCCAGGGGTTAGCCTCCGAGCAGTACTTC
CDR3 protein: CASSQGLASEQYF

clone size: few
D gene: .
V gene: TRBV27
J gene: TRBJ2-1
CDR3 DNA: TGTGCCAGCAGTCGTAGCGGGCGGAAAGGGGGTAATGAGCAGTTCTTC
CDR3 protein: CASSRSGRKGGNEQFF

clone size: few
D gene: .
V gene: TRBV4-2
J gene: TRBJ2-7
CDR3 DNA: TGTGCCAGCAGCCAAGATAGGCTAGTCTACGAGCAGTACTTC
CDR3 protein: CASSQDRLVYEQYF

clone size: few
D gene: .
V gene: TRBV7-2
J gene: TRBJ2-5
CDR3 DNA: TGTGCCAGCAGCTTAGGAGGAGGGGGAGAGACCCAGTACTTC
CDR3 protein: CASSLGGGGETQYF

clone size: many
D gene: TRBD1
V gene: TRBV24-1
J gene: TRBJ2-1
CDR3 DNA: TGTGCCACCAGTGATGGGCCGGACAGGTTATACAATGAGCAGTTCTTC
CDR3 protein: CATSDGPDRLYNEQFF

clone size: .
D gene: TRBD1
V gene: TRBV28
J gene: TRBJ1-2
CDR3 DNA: TGTGCCAGCAGTTTCGGGACAGGGATCTCTGGCTACACCTTC
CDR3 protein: CASSFGTGISGYTF

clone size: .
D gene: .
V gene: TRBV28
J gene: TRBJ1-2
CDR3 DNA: TGTGCCAGCAGTTTACCCGGCTATGGCTACACCTTC
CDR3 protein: CASSLPGYGYTF

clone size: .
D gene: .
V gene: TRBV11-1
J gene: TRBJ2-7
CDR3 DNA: TGTGCCAGCAGCCCTAGACCAGGGCTTCTGGAGACCTACGAGCAGTACTTC
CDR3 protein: CASSPRPGLLETYEQYF

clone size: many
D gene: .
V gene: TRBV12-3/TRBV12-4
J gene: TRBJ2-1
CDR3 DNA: TGTGCCAGCAGCCTTAGTTTCAATGAGCAGTTCTTC
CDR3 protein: CASSLSFNEQFF

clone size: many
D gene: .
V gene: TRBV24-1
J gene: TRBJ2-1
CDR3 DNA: TGTGCCACCAGTGGTCGCGTAGCCTACAATGAGCAGTTCTTC
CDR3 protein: CATSGRVAYNEQFF

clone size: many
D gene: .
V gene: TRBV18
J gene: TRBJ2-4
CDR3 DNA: TGTGCCAGCTCGGACGACATCATAACCAAAAACATTCAGTACTTC
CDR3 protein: CASSDDIITKNIQYF

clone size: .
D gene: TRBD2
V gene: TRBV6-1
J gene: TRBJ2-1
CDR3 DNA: TGTGCCAGCAGTGTGTCGGGGAGGGATGAGCAGTTCTTC
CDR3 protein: CASSVSGRDEQFF

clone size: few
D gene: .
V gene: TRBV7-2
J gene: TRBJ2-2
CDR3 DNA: TGTGCCAGCAGCTACGAACGGAACACCGGGGAGCTGTTTTTT
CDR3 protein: CASSYERNTGELFF

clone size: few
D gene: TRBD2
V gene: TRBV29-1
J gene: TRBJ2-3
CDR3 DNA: TGCAGCGCCCCTACTGGGCTAGCGGGCACAGATACGCAGTATTTT
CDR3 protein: CSAPTGLAGTDTQYF

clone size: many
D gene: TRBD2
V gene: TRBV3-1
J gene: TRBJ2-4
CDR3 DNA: TGTGCCAGCAGCCGCGTTCTAGCGGGAGGGCCTGGCATTCAGTACTTC
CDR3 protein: CASSRVLAGGPGIQYF